The 30 T cell receptor beta chains below come from one sample, sequenced in a study of blood T cell repertoires in COVID-19. The assay was immunoSEQ multiplex PCR, and TCRdb's table has in-frame clones only and misses some. Of some 270,000 clones listed, 84% are singletons. Sequenced: peripheral blood. All receptors derive from a woman aged 40 to 55 who had recovered from COVID-19.

The gene calls are TRBV5-1 and TRBJ2-5; the match to TRBD2 covers 10 bases. This CDR3 spans 16 amino acids. With V trimmed by 4 bases and J by 3 bases, 9 bases remained unmatched. The germline CDR1 and CDR2 sequences are SGHRS and YFSETQ. The CDR3 is CASSPLPSGGEETQYF. The CDR3 nucleotides are TGCGCCAGCAGCCCACTCCCTAGCGGGGGTGAAGAGACCCAGTACTTC.

The genes are TRBV5-4 and TRBJ1-2; D gene ambiguous. Deletions cut 5 bases from V and 4 bases from J, with 18 bases between. From germline, CDR1 is SGHNT and CDR2 YYREEE (reference sequence). The CDR3 consists of 15 residues. This chain's CDR3 is CASSHGGGFGYGYTF. The CDR3 nucleotides read TGTGCCAGCAGTCACGGAGGAGGGTTCGGCTATGGCTACACCTTC.

The chain links TRBV27 to TRBJ2-6; D is uncertain. CDR3 length equals 13 residues. Trimming pared 2 bases from V and 5 bases from J, leaving 4 bases between. Germline-derived CDR1 and CDR2 are MNHEY and SMNVEV (reference sequence). CDR3 residues: CASSLNRANVLTF. For the CDR3, the DNA is TGTGCCAGCAGTTTAAATAGGGCCAACGTCCTGACTTTC.

The chain uses TRBV6-1 and TRBJ1-3; a possible D gene is TRBD1 (6 bases). Germline loops: CDR1 MNHNS, CDR2 SASEGT. The V end was cut by 0 bases, the J end by 4 bases, with 10 bases between. CDR3 size: 15 residues. The chain's CDR3 is CASSEAGGLGNTIYF. The DNA of the CDR3 is TGTGCCAGCAGTGAAGCGGGGGGGCTAGGAAACACCATATATTTT.

The sample holds one count of this clone. This sequence joins TRBV5-1 and TRBJ2-1, with 7 bases lining up with TRBD2. Germline loops: CDR1 SGHRS, CDR2 YFSETQ. This CDR3 has 14 amino acids. V trimming: 7 bases; J trimming: 8 bases; junction bases outside the gene matches: 12. CDR3: CASSNLAARDEQFF. The CDR3 DNA follows: TGCGCCAGCTCTAACCTAGCGGCCCGCGATGAGCAGTTCTTC.

In this sample, this clone turned up a few times. The V call is TRBV9, the J call TRBJ1-2; D call uncertain. The CDR3 loop spans 11 amino acids. Between the trimmed V and J ends, which lost 3 bases and 8 bases, there was a span of 8 bases. From germline, CDR1 is SGDLS and CDR2 YYNGEE. The CDR3 DNA sequence: TGTGCCAGCAGCGCGGTGGGCGGCTACACCTTC. Encoded protein: CASSAVGGYTF.

The rearrangement uses TRBV3-1 (or the pseudogene TRBV3-2) and TRBJ2-7; 9 positions agree with TRBD1. The ends lost 9 bases at V and 3 bases at J; junction bases unmatched: 12. CDR1 and CDR2 from the germline V gene are LGHDT and YNNKEL (reference sequence). The length of the CDR3 is 15 residues. CDR3 in amino acids: CASKAVRDRDYEQYF. CDR3 bases: TGTGCCAGTAAAGCCGTGCGGGACAGGGACTACGAGCAGTACTTC.

DNA of the CDR3: TGTGCCAGCAGCTTAGCAGAGTACACTGAAGCTTTCTTT. This translates into CASSLAEYTEAFF. The V and J genes are TRBV7-9 and TRBJ1-1; D is ambiguous. The CDR3 is made up of 13 amino acids. From germline, CDR1 is SEHNR and CDR2 FQNEAQ (reference sequence). V lost 0 bases and J lost 3, with 5 bases in between.

The V and J genes are TRBV5-1 and TRBJ2-7, with D perhaps TRBD1 (7 bases). Germline values: CDR1 SGHRS, CDR2 YFSETQ. Trimming pared 0 bases from V and 3 bases from J, leaving 16 bases between. CDR3 length: 16 amino acids. The CDR3 DNA sequence: TGCGCCAGCAGCTTGGCCCCGGAGGGGGCCAACTACGAGCAGTACTTC. Translation gives CASSLAPEGANYEQYF.

The chain employs TRBV6-5 and TRBJ1-1; no clear D gene. Germline lookup yields CDR1 MNHEY and CDR2 SVGAGI. V shed 7 bases and J shed 1 base, with 13 bases lying between them. CDR3 size: 14 residues. In nucleotides, the CDR3 is TGTGCCAGCACCAACAGCCTAAAGAACACTGAAGCTTTCTTT. As protein: CASTNSLKNTEAFF.

The CDR3 DNA is TGTGCCAGCAGGAACCACAGGGGGCGTGTGAAAGAGACCCAGTACTTC. It translates to CASRNHRGRVKETQYF. This sequence joins TRBV28 and TRBJ2-5; TRBD1 matches at 9 bases. CDR3 length: 16 amino acids. CDR1 is MDHEN and CDR2 is SYDVKM in the germline V gene. Trimming took 6 bases from V and 3 from J; bases not matched to a gene: 11.

This chain links TRBV4-1 with TRBJ2-3; 8 bases are shared with TRBD2. The CDR3 contains 15 residues. V trimming: 1 base; J trimming: 9 bases; junction bases outside the gene matches: 9. CDR1 MGHRA and CDR2 YSYEKL come from the germline V gene. The CDR3: CASSQGYGGGPTQYF. In nucleotides, the CDR3 is TGCGCCAGCAGCCAAGGGTATGGCGGGGGGCCGACGCAGTATTTT.

J is TRBJ1-1 and V is TRBV28; D may be TRBD1 (5 bases). The CDR3 loop spans 14 amino acids. Germline V gene data show CDR1 as MDHEN and CDR2 as SYDVKM. Trimming stripped 2 bases from V and 1 base from J, with 8 bases between. DNA of the CDR3: TGTGCCAGCAGTTTAGGGGCCCCGAACACTGAAGCTTTCTTT. Protein sequence: CASSLGAPNTEAFF.

The chain links TRBV13 to TRBJ1-3, with 8 positions matching TRBD1. After removal of 1 base from V and 0 bases from J, the junction contained 2 bases not matched to a gene. This CDR3 is 16 amino acids long. Germline V gives CDR1 PRHDT, CDR2 FYEKMQ (reference sequence). The CDR3 nucleotides read TGTGCCAGCAGCTTAGACAGGGGGGCCTCTGGAAACACCATATATTTT. This gives the protein CASSLDRGASGNTIYF.

This chain links TRBV11-3 with TRBJ1-2; D call uncertain. CDR3 length: 18 residues. Trimming shortened V by 0 bases and J by 6 bases, and 23 bases separated the two germline ends. Germline loops: CDR1 SGHNT, CDR2 YENEEA. The CDR3 DNA reads as TGTGCCAGCAGCTTAGATACGGGGTTGGGGATCCAAAGCGATGGCTACACCTTC. It is translated as CASSLDTGLGIQSDGYTF.

V usage is TRBV3-1 (or the pseudogene TRBV3-2) and J usage is TRBJ1-2; no clear D gene. Germline CDR1 and CDR2: LGHDT and YNNKEL (reference sequence). CDR3 size: 14 residues. V lost 1 base and J lost 2, with 8 bases in between. CDR3 protein: CASSQGGVNYGYTF. The DNA for the CDR3 is TGTGCCAGCAGCCAAGGCGGGGTAAACTATGGCTACACCTTC.

Only one count was recorded for this clone. The J gene is TRBJ2-1, the V gene TRBV12-3 or TRBV12-4, with 10 bases identical to TRBD1. The CDR3 runs 12 residues. Germline trimming cut 10 bases from V and 10 bases from J; bases unmatched to any gene: 7. CDR3 sequence reads: CATRQGAREQFF. As DNA, the CDR3 is TGTGCCACCAGACAGGGGGCAAGGGAGCAGTTCTTC.

The chain is built from TRBV2 and TRBJ2-5; a weak D match, TRBD2 (6 bases). Trimming left V 8 bases short and J 4 bases short, with 11 bases between. This CDR3 spans 12 amino acids. Germline CDR1 is SNHLY and CDR2 is FYNNEI. This CDR3 reads CASGGTSETQYF. CDR3 nucleotides: TGTGCCAGCGGCGGGACTTCAGAGACCCAGTACTTC.

This chain links TRBV3-1 (or the pseudogene TRBV3-2) with TRBJ2-1, with TRBD2 matching over 8 bases. Germline V gene sequence: CDR1 LGHDT, CDR2 YNNKEL (reference sequence). After removal of 2 bases from V and 5 bases from J, the junction contained 5 bases not matched to a gene. CDR3 length equals 15 residues. The CDR3 bases are TGTGCCAGCAGCCAAATTCCCGGGGGGGACAATGAGCAGTTCTTC. Protein: CASSQIPGGDNEQFF.

The chain links TRBV4-1 to TRBJ2-1, with 10 bases lining up with TRBD1. This CDR3 contains 14 residues. The ends lost 5 bases at V and 7 bases at J; junction bases unmatched: 5. Germline V CDR1 and CDR2: MGHRA, YSYEKL. This chain's CDR3 is CASSYWDRGNEQFF. The CDR3 DNA is TGCGCCAGCAGCTATTGGGACAGGGGAAATGAGCAGTTCTTC.

The J gene is TRBJ2-7, the V gene TRBV18; a possible D gene is TRBD1 (5 bases). Per germline, CDR1 KGHSH and CDR2 LQKENI. The germline V and J ends were trimmed by 1 base and 6 bases, with 10 bases remaining between them. The CDR3 totals 13 residues. In DNA, the CDR3 is TGTGCCAGCTCACCACAGGGGCGAGGCGAGCAGTACTTC. Residues: CASSPQGRGEQYF.

This chain uses TRBV7-9 with TRBJ1-3; D is unclear. CDR1 and CDR2 from the germline V gene are SEHNR and FQNEAQ (reference sequence). With 1 base removed from V and 2 bases from J, the gap between germline ends came to 9 bases. The CDR3 runs 15 residues. CDR3 sequence: CASSLVSTAGNTIYF. As DNA, the CDR3 is TGTGCCAGCAGCTTAGTTTCAACGGCTGGAAACACCATATATTTT.

The chain is built from TRBV24-1 and TRBJ1-1; D is undetermined. In germline, CDR1 is KGHDR, CDR2 SFDVKD. V shed 7 bases and J shed 2 bases, with 10 bases lying between them. This CDR3 contains 13 residues. CDR3 coding DNA: TGTGCCACCAGGGAGACGGATAACACTGAAGCTTTCTTT. Amino acids: CATRETDNTEAFF.

This chain connects TRBV12-2 to TRBJ1-4. TRBV12-2 is a recognized pseudogene. This CDR3 comprises 19 residues. The CDR3 loop is CASRLGAYADESTNEKLFF. DNA of the CDR3: TGTGCAAGTCGCTTGGGTGCTTATGCGGATGAGTCAACTAATGAAAAACTGTTTTTT.

The CDR3 is CASSTQGADQPQHF. CDR3 coding DNA: TGTGCCAGTAGTACACAGGGGGCCGATCAGCCCCAGCATTTT. V usage is TRBV19 and J usage is TRBJ1-5; 9 bases match TRBD1. V gave up 4 bases and J gave up 5 bases; unmatched junction bases: 3. The germline V gene has CDR1 LNHDA and CDR2 SQIVND (reference sequence). The CDR3 covers 14 residues. Supplemented by reference TRBV19 and TRBJ1-5, the full variable domain reads DGGITQSPKYLFRKEGQNVTLSCEQNLNHDAMYWYRQDPGQGLRLIYYSQIVNDFQKGDIAEGYSVSREKKESFPLTVTSAQKNPTAFYLCASSTQGADQPQHFGDGTRLSIL.

This chain uses TRBV5-1 with TRBJ1-5; the match to TRBD1 covers 7 bases. The CDR3 sequence is 15 residues long. Germline V gene sequence: CDR1 SGHRS, CDR2 YFSETQ. The junction had 5 bases not matched to a gene; V was cut back by 0 bases and J by 5 bases. CDR3 region: CASSLGGTDHQPQHF. CDR3 bases: TGCGCCAGCAGCTTGGGAGGGACAGATCATCAGCCCCAGCATTTT.

This clone came up a few times. V and J are TRBV5-1 and TRBJ1-6; D perhaps matches TRBD1 (6 bases). The CDR3 totals 15 residues. Trimming shortened V by 2 bases and J by 9 bases, and 15 bases separated the two germline ends. Germline V gives CDR1 SGHRS, CDR2 YFSETQ. CDR3 loop: CASSFGAEGGSPLHF. As DNA, the CDR3 is TGCGCCAGCAGCTTTGGGGCGGAAGGGGGTTCACCCCTCCACTTT.

Remarks on this clone: Other DNA sequences in this sample translate to the same CDR3. V and J are TRBV6-5 and TRBJ2-7; tentatively, D is TRBD2 (6 bases). Trimming pared 6 bases from V and 3 bases from J, leaving 12 bases between. Germline V gives CDR1 MNHEY, CDR2 SVGAGI. This CDR3 spans 13 amino acids. The CDR3 protein is CASRRDRYYEQYF. The CDR3 region has the DNA TGTGCCAGCAGGCGGGACCGATACTACGAGCAGTACTTC.

V is TRBV10-3 and J is TRBJ2-7, with D perhaps matching TRBD1 (6 bases). CDR3 length: 12 amino acids. Trimming pared 5 bases from V and 6 bases from J, leaving 11 bases between. The germline CDR1 and CDR2 sequences are ENHRY and SYGVKD. CDR3 in DNA: TGTGCCATCAGTTTGGACAGTACCGAGCAGTACTTC. Amino acids: CAISLDSTEQYF.

The chain couples TRBV12-3 or TRBV12-4 to TRBJ1-6; D gene ambiguous. V lost 6 bases and J lost 8, with 8 bases in between. The CDR3 has 12 amino acids. In DNA, the CDR3 is TGTGCCAGCAGACGGAGTGATTCACCCCTCCACTTT. It specifies CASRRSDSPLHF.